This entry lists 29 T cell receptor beta chains sequenced from one sample in a study of spatial heterogeneity in lung cancer. Time point here: blood at routine non-recurrence follow-up after resection. Material for sequencing was whole RNA from tumor, nontumor lung or frozen PBMC, left unsorted. One entry per CDR3 protein, called by TCRdb with MiXCR from the 5' RACE reads. The sample lists approximately 50,000 distinct CDR3 sequences, around 7% seen once, with approximately 40% in the top ten. The starting material was PBMCs, obtained at follow-up. The receptor source for this set is a female donor with early-stage non-small cell lung cancer.

This clonotype was seen repeatedly, ten times or more. V is TRBV11-2 and J is TRBJ2-5, with TRBD2 identical over 10 bases. CDR3 length equals 16 residues. The J segment lost 5 bases and the V segment lost 6 bases, leaving 12 bases of the junction unmatched. Germline V gene sequence: CDR1 SGHAT, CDR2 FQNNGV. The CDR3 here is CASRPGTSGVRETQYF. The CDR3 DNA reads as TGTGCCAGCAGGCCTGGCACTAGCGGGGTTCGGGAGACCCAGTACTTC. Variable domain in full (rest from reference TRBV11-2 and TRBJ2-5): EAGVAQSPRYKIIEKRQSVAFWCNPISGHATLYWYQQILGQGPKLLIQFQNNGVVDDSQLPKDRFSAERLKGVDSTLKIQPAKLEDSAVYLCASRPGTSGVRETQYFGPGTRLLVL.

The rearrangement joins TRBV2 to TRBJ2-7; 7 nucleotides align to TRBD1. Trimming removed 7 bases from V and 6 bases from J; junction bases left unmatched: 9. The CDR3 loop spans 13 amino acids. Germline lookup yields CDR1 SNHLY and CDR2 FYNNEI. Here the CDR3 DNA reads TGTGCCAGCAATAGGGGACAGCAGGGCGAGCAGTACTTC. The encoded protein is CASNRGQQGEQYF.

Many counts were recorded for this clonotype. The chain joins TRBV25-1 to TRBJ2-3; 9 positions agree with TRBD2. The germline V gene has CDR1 MGHDK and CDR2 SYGVNS. The CDR3 has 17 amino acids. The V segment lost 2 bases and the J segment 3 bases; nucleotides outside the gene matches: 9. CDR3 bases: TGTGCCAGCAGTGAAGGGAGAGCGGGGGGAGGAACAGATACGCAGTATTTT. It encodes CASSEGRAGGGTDTQYF.

This clonotype appeared many times. The chain carries TRBV9 and TRBJ2-7, with 8 positions matching TRBD1. Germline CDR1 reads SGDLS; CDR2 reads YYNGEE. The CDR3 loop spans 15 amino acids. V shed 3 bases, J shed 5 bases, and the junction held 10 bases outside the gene matches. CDR3 protein: CASSGTGTGRDEQYF. Here the CDR3 DNA reads TGTGCCAGCAGCGGGACCGGGACAGGACGCGACGAGCAGTACTTC. Complete variable domain (other parts from reference TRBV9 and TRBJ2-7): DSGVTQTPKHLITATGQRVTLRCSPRSGDLSVYWYQQSLDQGLQFLIQYYNGEERAKGNILERFSAQQFPDLHSELNLSSLELGDSALYFCASSGTGTGRDEQYFGPGTRLTVT.

The chain carries TRBV6-5 and TRBJ1-1; 11 bases map to TRBD1. CDR1 is MNHEY, CDR2 SVGAGI, per germline. The junction had 4 bases not matched to a gene; V was cut back by 2 bases and J by 2 bases. The CDR3 covers 16 residues. The CDR3 DNA sequence: TGTGCCAGCAGTTACCGGGACAGGGGGTTTAACACTGAAGCTTTCTTT. This gives the protein CASSYRDRGFNTEAFF.

To note about this clonotype: At one end the junction does not follow the germline gene, possibly because of a read error. The rearrangement joins TRBV10-1 to TRBJ2-2, with D perhaps TRBD1 (5 bases). The CDR3 sequence is 14 residues long. CDR1 is WNHNN and CDR2 is SYGVQD in the germline V gene (reference sequence). The CDR3 coding sequence is TGTGCCAGCAGGGAAAAATGGAACACCGGGGAGCTGTTTTTT. Its translation is CASREKWNTGELFF.

This clonotype was found many times. The gene calls are TRBV11-2 and TRBJ2-2; D is ambiguous. Trimming removed 5 bases from V and 0 bases from J, with 10 bases in between. CDR3 length equals 15 residues. CDR1 and CDR2 (germline): SGHAT, FQNNGV. CDR3 residues: CASSRYRANTGELFF. The CDR3 bases are TGTGCCAGCAGCCGGTACCGGGCGAACACCGGGGAGCTGTTTTTT.

The V call is TRBV7-9, the J call TRBJ2-7, with 7 bases aligning to TRBD1. CDR1 is SEHNR and CDR2 is FQNEAQ in the germline V gene (reference sequence). The V gene end was trimmed by 6 bases and the J gene end by 5 bases; junction bases not matched to a gene: 4. The CDR3 consists of 12 residues. In DNA, the CDR3 is TGTGCCAGCAGTCTAACAGGGGACGAGCAGTACTTC. Amino acids: CASSLTGDEQYF.

This clonotype was seen a few times. CDR3 loop: CASSQGSLSEKLFF. The CDR3 DNA follows: TGTGCCAGCAGCCAAGGGTCGTTAAGTGAAAAACTGTTTTTT. The chain combines TRBV3-1 with TRBJ1-4; D not resolved. The germline V gene encodes CDR1 LGHDT and CDR2 YNNKEL (reference sequence). This CDR3 is 14 amino acids long. V lost 1 base and J lost 7, with 10 bases in between.

Ten or more counts support this clonotype. The chain employs TRBV11-2 and TRBJ2-1; D ambiguous. Germline V lookup: CDR1 SGHAT, CDR2 FQNNGV. V was pared by 0 bases and J by 1 base, with 7 bases between. This CDR3 has 15 amino acids. The CDR3 nucleotides read TGTGCCAGCAGCTTAGATTTGTGGTCCTACAATGAGCAGTTCTTC. Its protein is CASSLDLWSYNEQFF.

This rearrangement joins TRBV14 to TRBJ1-1; 7 nucleotides line up with TRBD1. V shed 3 bases, J shed 0 bases, and the junction held 7 bases outside the gene matches. Germline values: CDR1 SGHDN, CDR2 FVKESK. This CDR3 is built from 16 residues. As DNA, the CDR3 is TGTGCCAGCAGCCACCACCTCGGACAGGTGAACACTGAAGCTTTCTTT. This translates into CASSHHLGQVNTEAFF.

This clonotype occurred many times. This chain connects TRBV29-1 to TRBJ2-7; perhaps TRBD1 as D (6 bases). The CDR3 contains 13 residues. CDR1 and CDR2 from the germline V gene are SQVTM and ANQGSEA. V lost 3 bases, J lost 0 bases, and 9 bases lay in between. The CDR3 DNA is TGCAGCGTTGATACAGGGTCCTCCTACGAGCAGTACTTC. It specifies CSVDTGSSYEQYF.

This clonotype was seen ten or more times. This chain uses TRBV5-1 with TRBJ2-3; 10 nucleotides align to TRBD2. Germline loops: CDR1 SGHRS, CDR2 YFSETQ. This CDR3 has 14 residues. V shed 3 bases and J 6 bases; nucleotides not matched to a gene: 4. The CDR3 DNA sequence: TGCGCCAGCAGCTCTAGCGGGGGACACGATACGCAGTATTTT. As protein: CASSSSGGHDTQYF.

V and J are TRBV7-2 and TRBJ2-1; 8 positions match TRBD2. V shed 2 bases, J shed 7 bases, and the junction held 7 bases outside the gene matches. CDR1 is SGHTA, CDR2 FQGNSA, per germline. The CDR3 extends over 15 amino acids. CDR3 in DNA: TGTGCCAGCAGCTTACCGGGGGGGCCTTTGAATGAGCAGTTCTTC. It translates to CASSLPGGPLNEQFF.

This clonotype was picked up a small number of times. This chain uses TRBV18 with TRBJ1-5, with D maybe TRBD1 (6 bases). This CDR3 spans 16 amino acids. Germline loops: CDR1 KGHSH, CDR2 LQKENI. V lost 3 bases, J lost 0 bases, and 12 bases lay in between. CDR3 bases: TGTGCCAGCTCACCCTTCAGGGGAAATAGCAATCAGCCCCAGCATTTT. Protein sequence: CASSPFRGNSNQPQHF.

This clonotype was counted many times. The rearrangement joins TRBV24-1 to TRBJ1-6; D gene uncertain. V lost 7 bases, J lost 7 bases, and 13 bases lay in between. The CDR3 is 14 amino acids. Germline loops: CDR1 KGHDR, CDR2 SFDVKD. The CDR3: CATRVSLENSPLHF. As DNA, the CDR3 is TGTGCCACCAGAGTGAGTCTAGAAAATTCACCCCTCCACTTT.

Only a few counts were recorded for this clonotype. The rearrangement links TRBV7-8 to TRBJ1-5; TRBD1 aligns across 10 bases. The germline V gene has CDR1 SGHVS and CDR2 FQNEAQ. The CDR3 loop spans 15 amino acids. V gave up 4 bases and J gave up 6 bases; unmatched junction bases: 6. The CDR3 spells CASSSGQGEGQPQHF. The DNA of the CDR3 is TGTGCCAGCAGCTCAGGACAGGGGGAGGGTCAGCCCCAGCATTTT.

This clonotype occurred many times. The rearrangement uses TRBV28 and TRBJ2-2; the match to TRBD1 covers 8 bases. V dropped 6 bases and J dropped 5; count of bases not matched to a gene: 5. The CDR3 is 14 residues long. Germline V gene data show CDR1 as MDHEN and CDR2 as SYDVKM. The CDR3 loop is CASSPGGETGELFF. The DNA for the CDR3 is TGTGCCAGCAGCCCAGGGGGCGAAACCGGGGAGCTGTTTTTT.

This clonotype was detected many times. The CDR3 nucleotides read TGTGCCAGCAGGGGGACGTACATTCAGTACTTC. Amino acid sequence: CASRGTYIQYF. The chain links TRBV28 to TRBJ2-4, with D possibly called TRBD1 or TRBD2 (5 bases each). The CDR3 spans 11 residues. V was trimmed by 6 bases and J by 8 bases, leaving 8 bases between them. Germline V gives CDR1 MDHEN, CDR2 SYDVKM.

This clonotype was observed many times. The chain has TRBV5-4 and TRBJ2-5; D is uncertain. The germline gives CDR1 SGHNT, CDR2 YYREEE (reference sequence). CDR3 length equals 13 residues. The V gene lost 0 bases and the J gene lost 0 bases, with 3 bases spanning the gap. Here the CDR3 DNA reads TGTGCCAGCAGCTTGGAATACCAAGAGACCCAGTACTTC. It specifies CASSLEYQETQYF.

This clonotype was counted a few times. The chain uses TRBV4-2 and TRBJ2-7; D possibly corresponds to TRBD2 (6 bases). Trimming cost V 4 bases and J 0 bases, with 7 bases left between them. Looked up from germline, CDR1 is LGHNA and CDR2 is YNFKEQ. The CDR3 runs to 13 residues. CDR3 nucleotide sequence: TGTGCCAGCAGCCGGGGGGACTCCTACGAGCAGTACTTC. Translating gives CASSRGDSYEQYF.

The chain is built from TRBV20-1 and TRBJ1-4; 7 bases are a match to TRBD1. V trimming: 3 bases; J trimming: 8 bases; junction bases outside the gene matches: 9. The germline V gene encodes CDR1 DFQATT and CDR2 SNEGSKA (reference sequence). This CDR3 contains 14 residues. The CDR3 bases are TGCAGTGCTAGTAAGGGGGCGTCTCGGGAAAAACTGTTTTTT. Protein: CSASKGASREKLFF.

This clonotype was seen many times. The limits of the CDR3 on the DNA are not certain, so only TCRdb's listed CDR3 is given. The V call is TRBV7-9, the J call TRBJ1-5; the D call of TRBD1 is as the table states it, not checked on the DNA. Per germline, CDR1 SEHNR and CDR2 FQNEAQ (reference sequence). Ends included, the CDR3 has 12 residues. CDR3 residues: CASSLGGSPSIF.

The J gene is TRBJ2-5, the V gene TRBV10-3, with 8 bases fitting TRBD1. The CDR3 has 15 amino acids. Per germline, CDR1 ENHRY and CDR2 SYGVKD. V shed 8 bases, J shed 0 bases, and the junction held 8 bases outside the gene matches. CDR3 sequence (DNA): TGTGCCATCTCGGACAGGGATCGTCACCAAGAGACCCAGTACTTC. Amino acid sequence: CAISDRDRHQETQYF.

V gene TRBV11-2 combines with J gene TRBJ1-5; D not resolved. This CDR3 comprises 14 residues. V was shortened by 4 bases and J by 0 bases, with 7 bases between the two germline ends. Germline V gene data show CDR1 as SGHAT and CDR2 as FQNNGV. The CDR3 loop reads CASSSGYSNQPQHF. CDR3 bases: TGTGCCAGCAGCTCAGGCTATAGCAATCAGCCCCAGCATTTT.

This clonotype was seen repeatedly, ten times or more. This chain uses TRBV29-1 with TRBJ1-2; D ambiguous. The germline V and J ends were trimmed by 5 bases and 6 bases, with 16 bases remaining between them. Per germline, CDR1 SQVTM and CDR2 ANQGSEA. The CDR3 runs 13 residues. CDR3 protein: CSVSQRAYDGYTF. The CDR3 region has the DNA TGCAGCGTTAGTCAGAGAGCATATGATGGCTACACCTTC.

This clonotype was picked up many times. V usage is TRBV20-1 and J usage is TRBJ2-7; D remains unclear. V was trimmed by 3 bases and J by 5 bases, leaving 11 bases between them. Germline lookup yields CDR1 DFQATT and CDR2 SNEGSKA (reference sequence). CDR3 size: 12 residues. The CDR3 loop is CSARVVGNEQYF. The CDR3 DNA is TGCAGTGCTAGGGTCGTAGGGAACGAGCAGTACTTC.

This chain links TRBV28 with TRBJ2-5; TRBD1 matches 8 bases. J lost 5 bases, V lost 5 bases, and 31 bases had no gene match. Germline V CDR1 and CDR2: MDHEN, SYDVKM. This CDR3 comprises 22 residues. The CDR3 bases are TGTGCCAGCAGTCCGACACCTCAGTTGGGACAGGCCCAATTAGATCTTGGGGAGACCCAGTACTTC. Its translation is CASSPTPQLGQAQLDLGETQYF.

Only a few counts were recorded for this clonotype. The chain uses TRBV7-3 and TRBJ2-3, with 13 bases that match TRBD2. The CDR3 runs to 18 residues. Germline V CDR1 and CDR2: SGHTA, FQGTGA. The junction had 13 bases not matched to a gene; V was cut back by 4 bases and J by 6 bases. The CDR3 region is CASSSSLTSGGAPDTQYF. DNA of the CDR3: TGTGCCAGCAGCTCCTCCCTAACTAGCGGGGGGGCCCCGGATACGCAGTATTTT. The full variable domain, its missing parts supplied by reference TRBV7-3 and TRBJ2-3, is GAGVSQTPSNKVTEKGKYVELRCDPISGHTALYWYRQSLGQGPEFLIYFQGTGAADDSGLPNDRFFAVRPEGSVSTLKIQRTERGDSAVYLCASSSSLTSGGAPDTQYFGPGTRLTVL.